The 14 T cell receptor beta chains in this list originate from one sample, sequenced in a study of cytomegalovirus exposure and HLA in healthy donors. The PCR used 60 Vbeta and 13 Jbeta primers. Produced via immunoSEQ multiplex PCR; TCRdb's table is partial and in-frame only. The sample consists of over 95,000 clones, 70% to 85% of them appearing once. The material sequenced was PBMCs. All receptors derive from a man aged 35 to 55 in good health and CMV-seropositive.

The CDR3 region has the DNA TGCGCCAGCAGTGAACGACAGGGGTCCGGAAACACCATATATTTT. This codes for CASSERQGSGNTIYF. This sequence joins TRBV10-1 and TRBJ1-3; 8 bases fit TRBD1. V lost 3 bases to trimming and J lost 4 bases; unmatched junction nucleotides: 5. The CDR3 totals 15 residues. Germline-derived CDR1 and CDR2 are WNHNN and SYGVQD (reference sequence).

The chain is built from TRBV4-3 and TRBJ2-2; 9 bases agree with TRBD2. V shed 0 bases and J 3 bases; nucleotides not matched to a gene: 5. CDR1 LGHNA and CDR2 YSLEER come from the germline V gene. The CDR3 is 17 amino acids. The CDR3 DNA reads as TGCGCCAGCAGCCAAGAATTTACTAGCGGGTACACCGGGGAGCTGTTTTTT. It is translated as CASSQEFTSGYTGELFF.

The count of this clone is one. Here the CDR3 reads CASSQTTVRNQPQHF. For the CDR3, the DNA is TGTGCCAGCAGCCAAACGACAGTTCGCAATCAGCCCCAGCATTTT. V usage is TRBV7-8 and J usage is TRBJ1-5; the D gene is possibly TRBD1 (5 bases). The germline CDR1 and CDR2 sequences are SGHVS and FQNEAQ. The CDR3 covers 15 residues. Trimming took off 5 bases at V and 2 bases at J, with 13 bases between the two ends.

V gene TRBV5-4 combines with J gene TRBJ2-3; 11 bases agree with TRBD2. The CDR3 contains 18 residues. The junction had 10 bases not matched to a gene; V was cut back by 0 bases and J by 4 bases. Germline lookup yields CDR1 SGHNT and CDR2 YYREEE (reference sequence). The CDR3 loop reads CASSLGGLADLGADTQYF. The CDR3 DNA is TGTGCCAGCAGCTTGGGGGGACTAGCGGATTTGGGGGCAGATACGCAGTATTTT.

The genes are TRBV18 and TRBJ1-1, with 8 bases matching TRBD1. There are 14 residues in the CDR3. J lost 3 bases, V lost 3 bases, and 3 bases had no gene match. Per germline, CDR1 KGHSH and CDR2 LQKENI. The CDR3 DNA sequence: TGTGCCAGCTCACCCGACAGGGGTTACACTGAAGCTTTCTTT. Its translation is CASSPDRGYTEAFF.

The chain carries TRBV7-2 and TRBJ2-3; no clear D gene. The V end lost 0 bases, the J end lost 6 bases, and 7 bases lay between the germline ends. The germline gives CDR1 SGHTA, CDR2 FQGNSA. This CDR3 is 13 amino acids long. In DNA form, the CDR3 reads TGTGCCAGCAGCTTAGCCCTAGTGGATACGCAGTATTTT. Protein: CASSLALVDTQYF. Full variable domain (remainder filled in from reference TRBV7-2 and TRBJ2-3): GAGVSQSPSNKVTEKGKDVELRCDPISGHTALYWYRQSLGQGLEFLIYFQGNSAPDKSGLPSDRFSAERTGGSVSTLTIQRTQQEDSAVYLCASSLALVDTQYFGPGTRLTVL.

The rearrangement uses TRBV11-3 and TRBJ1-2, with 8 bases aligning to TRBD1. Germline CDR1 SGHNT, CDR2 YENEEA. CDR3 size: 16 residues. After removal of 1 base from V and 6 bases from J, the junction contained 10 bases not matched to a gene. Written as DNA, the CDR3 is TGTGCCAGCAGCTTAGTCGAACAGGGGGTAATGCATGGCTACACCTTC. Translation: CASSLVEQGVMHGYTF. The full variable domain, in which reference TRBV11-3 and TRBJ1-2 provide the parts outside the CDR3, is EAGVVQSPRYKIIEKKQPVAFWCNPISGHNTLYWYLQNLGQGPELLIRYENEEAVDDSQLPKDRFSAERLKGVDSTLKIQPAELGDSAVYLCASSLVEQGVMHGYTFGSGTRLTVV.

A few counts support this clone. The chain carries TRBV5-5 and TRBJ2-7, with D possibly matching TRBD1 (5 bases). The CDR3 extends over 19 amino acids. V was cut by 3 bases and J by 2 bases, with 27 bases left in between. CDR1 is SGHKS, CDR2 YYEKEE, per germline (reference sequence). CDR3 amino acids: CASSSGITQHRGSPYEQYF. CDR3 sequence (DNA): TGTGCCAGCAGCTCTGGAATCACACAACATAGGGGATCTCCCTACGAGCAGTACTTC.

This clone was detected only once. The chain carries TRBV11-2 and TRBJ2-7; 11 nucleotides match TRBD1. Germline CDR1 reads SGHAT; CDR2 reads FQNNGV. The CDR3 spans 15 residues. J lost 4 bases, V lost 4 bases, and 6 bases had no gene match. This CDR3 is CASSSGQGAAYEQYF. CDR3 coding DNA: TGTGCCAGCAGCTCCGGACAGGGGGCGGCGTACGAGCAGTACTTC.

V and J are TRBV7-2 and TRBJ1-1; D remains unclear. V was trimmed by 4 bases and J by 0 bases, leaving 9 bases between them. The CDR3 covers 14 residues. Germline V gene sequence: CDR1 SGHTA, CDR2 FQGNSA. The CDR3 DNA sequence: TGTGCCAGCAGCTCTTACAAATTGAACACTGAAGCTTTCTTT. It encodes CASSSYKLNTEAFF. The whole variable domain, filled in from reference TRBV7-2 and TRBJ1-1, reads GAGVSQSPSNKVTEKGKDVELRCDPISGHTALYWYRQSLGQGLEFLIYFQGNSAPDKSGLPSDRFSAERTGGSVSTLTIQRTQQEDSAVYLCASSSYKLNTEAFFGQGTRLTVV.

CDR3 region: CASSRPPTATGGGTNEKLFF. CDR3 bases: TGTGCCAGCAGTCGCCCTCCTACGGCTACAGGGGGCGGCACTAATGAAAAACTGTTTTTT. The V gene is TRBV28, the J gene TRBJ1-4, with TRBD1 matching over 9 bases. This CDR3 comprises 20 residues. The V gene's germline CDR1 is MDHEN and CDR2 SYDVKM. With V trimmed by 5 bases and J by 2 bases, 18 bases remained unmatched.

This chain links TRBV4-2 with TRBJ1-4; 10 bases are a match to TRBD1. V was pared by 4 bases and J by 7 bases, with 9 bases of the junction left unmatched. The germline CDR1 and CDR2 sequences are LGHNA and YNFKEQ. The length of the CDR3 is 16 residues. The CDR3 nucleotides read TGTGCCAGCAGCCGCTTGGGCGGGACAGGGGCTGAAAAACTGTTTTTT. Its protein product is CASSRLGGTGAEKLFF.

This clone occurred a few times. The rearrangement uses TRBV10-1 and TRBJ1-6, with D possibly being TRBD1 (5 bases). The CDR3 runs 12 residues. The V end lost 6 bases, the J end lost 13 bases, and 13 bases lay between the germline ends. CDR1 WNHNN and CDR2 SYGVQD come from the germline V gene (reference sequence). The CDR3 DNA sequence: TGCGCCAGCAGGGACGGGGGGAGGCCCCTCCACTTT. Encoded protein: CASRDGGRPLHF.

The chain employs TRBV28 and TRBJ2-3; 12 bases are a match to TRBD2. CDR1 and CDR2 (germline): MDHEN, SYDVKM. The CDR3 has 15 amino acids. The V and J ends lost 6 bases and 2 bases, in that order; junction bases with no gene match: 3. CDR3 amino acids: CASRWTSGDTDTQYF. In nucleotides, the CDR3 is TGTGCCAGCAGGTGGACTAGCGGGGACACAGATACGCAGTATTTT.